The source of this TCR beta chain is a study of shared clonotypes between healthy human individuals. Study in general: The study enrolled two women and a few men aged 18 to 49. Study observations and caveats: Sequencing depth was expected to influence donor clonotype sharing.

Comment on this clone: Its specificity is unknown.

Profiled with immunoSEQ multiplex PCR; TCRdb holds only in-frame clones, not every one. The sample carries 650,000 to 800,000 clones, approximately 77% recorded once. V was trimmed by 7 bases and J by 6 bases, leaving 18 bases between them. The CDR3 has 14 amino acids. Germline loops: CDR1 SNHLY, CDR2 FYNNEI. The material sequenced was memory CD4+ T cells sorted from blood. Subset reported: CD45RA-negative fraction. V is TRBV2 and J is TRBJ1-2; a possible D gene is TRBD1 (6 bases). This clonotype was sampled from a woman aged 30 to 39 in good health. This chain's CDR3 is CASTLGGARDGYTF. CDR3 DNA: TGTGCCAGCACTCTCGGGGGGGCGCGCGATGGCTACACCTTC.